This record concerns one TCR beta chain sequence. The antigen remains unidentified. The record originates from a study of cytomegalovirus exposure and HLA in healthy donors. Notes on the study in general: It was reported that the classifier diagnosed cytomegalovirus status with high specificity and sensitivity in both the original and validation cohorts. The study designated 164 TCR beta chains cytomegalovirus-associated.

The junction had 3 bases not matched to a gene; V was cut back by 1 base and J by 4 bases. Germline assignment: CDR1 MNHNS and CDR2 SASEGT. The CDR3 covers 16 residues. The primer mix had 60 Vbeta and 13 Jbeta primers. Using immunoSEQ multiplex PCR, the repertoire was profiled, and TCRdb retains in-frame clones only, with some absent. This table has around 200,000 clones, roughly 80% appearing once. The sequence derives from a man aged 40-50 years in good health and CMV-seropositive. V is TRBV6-1 and J is TRBJ2-2, with 10 positions matching TRBD1. Sequenced input: PBMCs. The CDR3 DNA sequence: TGTGCCAGCAGTGAAGTTTGGACAGGGGGCACCGGGGAGCTGTTTTTT. This sequence encodes CASSEVWTGGTGELFF.